The following is a TCR beta chain sequence with its context. Its antigen is unidentified. TCRdb's copy holds only in-frame clones and misses some; the assay was immunoSEQ multiplex PCR. This table holds 2 million or so clones, 85% to 95% found once. The CDR3 is 17 amino acids. V was clipped by 1 base and J by 4 bases; unmatched bases: 7. CDR1 and CDR2 (germline): LNHNV, YYDKDF (reference sequence). These data belong to a study of shared clonotypes between healthy human individuals. Study-wide points: Blood was the sole source, and tissue repertoires probably differ.

Donors, without exception, were Caucasian adults residing in Nashville, Tennessee. A split of CD4+ cells into CD45RA+ naive and CD45RA-negative memory subsets was performed. The sample taken for sequencing was naive CD4+ T cells sorted from blood. Subset described: CD45RA+ positively selected. This sequence originates from a man aged 18 to 29 in good health. The V gene is TRBV15, the J gene TRBJ1-6; 7 nucleotides match TRBD1. CDR3 protein: CATSRGPGGAYNSPLHF. The CDR3 nucleotides read TGTGCCACCAGCAGAGGTCCAGGGGGTGCTTATAATTCACCCCTCCACTTT.